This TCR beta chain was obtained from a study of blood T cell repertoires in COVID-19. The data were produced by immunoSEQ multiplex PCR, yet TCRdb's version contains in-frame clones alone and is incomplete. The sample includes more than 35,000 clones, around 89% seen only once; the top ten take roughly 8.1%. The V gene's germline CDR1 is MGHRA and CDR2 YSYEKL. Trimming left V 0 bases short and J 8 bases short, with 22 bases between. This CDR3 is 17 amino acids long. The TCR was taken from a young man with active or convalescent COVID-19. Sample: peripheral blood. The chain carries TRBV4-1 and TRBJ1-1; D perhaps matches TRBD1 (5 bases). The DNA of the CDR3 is TGCGCCAGCAGCCAAGACGGGGGTAGGTCCAGAACAGGCGAAGCTTTCTTT. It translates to CASSQDGGRSRTGEAFF.